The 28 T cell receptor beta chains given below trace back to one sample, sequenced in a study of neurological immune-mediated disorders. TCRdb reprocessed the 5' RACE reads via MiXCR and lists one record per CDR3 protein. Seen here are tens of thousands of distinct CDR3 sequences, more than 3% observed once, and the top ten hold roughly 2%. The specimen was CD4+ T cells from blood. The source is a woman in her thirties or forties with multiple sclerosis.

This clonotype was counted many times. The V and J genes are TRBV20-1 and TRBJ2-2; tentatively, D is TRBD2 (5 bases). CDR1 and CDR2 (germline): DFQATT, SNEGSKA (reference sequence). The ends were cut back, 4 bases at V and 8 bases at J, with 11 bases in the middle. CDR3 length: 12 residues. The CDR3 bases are TGCAGTGCTAACCGGAGGAGGGGGGAGCTGTTTTTT. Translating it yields CSANRRRGELFF.

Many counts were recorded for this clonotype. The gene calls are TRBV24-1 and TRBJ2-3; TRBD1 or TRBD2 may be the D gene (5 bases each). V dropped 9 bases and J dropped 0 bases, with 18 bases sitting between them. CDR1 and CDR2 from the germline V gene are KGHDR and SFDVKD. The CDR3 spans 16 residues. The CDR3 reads CATGQSRGASTDTQYF. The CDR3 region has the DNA TGTGCCACCGGTCAATCGAGGGGTGCTAGCACAGATACGCAGTATTTT.

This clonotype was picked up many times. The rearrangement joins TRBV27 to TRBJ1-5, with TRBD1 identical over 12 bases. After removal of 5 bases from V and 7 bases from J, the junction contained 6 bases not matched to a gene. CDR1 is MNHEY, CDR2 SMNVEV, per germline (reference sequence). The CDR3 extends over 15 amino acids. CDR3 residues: CASSIGTGGGQPQHF. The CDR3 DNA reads TGTGCCAGCAGTATTGGGACAGGGGGCGGACAGCCCCAGCATTTT.

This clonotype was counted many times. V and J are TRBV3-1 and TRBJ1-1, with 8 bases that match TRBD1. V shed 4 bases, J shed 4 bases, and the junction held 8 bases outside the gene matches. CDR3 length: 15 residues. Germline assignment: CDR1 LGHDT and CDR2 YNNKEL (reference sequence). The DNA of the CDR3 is TGTGCCAGCAGCCTTTCGGACAGGGTAAGCACTGAAGCTTTCTTT. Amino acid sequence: CASSLSDRVSTEAFF.

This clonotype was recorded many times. Here the CDR3 reads CASSLEVNTGYTF. In nucleotides, the CDR3 is TGTGCCAGCAGCCTAGAGGTGAATACGGGCTACACCTTC. The gene calls are TRBV7-2 and TRBJ1-2; no clear D gene. The CDR3 loop spans 13 amino acids. Looked up from germline, CDR1 is SGHTA and CDR2 is FQGNSA. The germline V and J ends were trimmed by 5 bases and 8 bases, with 15 bases remaining between them. Combining the CDR3 with reference TRBV7-2 and TRBJ1-2 gives the whole variable domain GAGVSQSPSNKVTEKGKDVELRCDPISGHTALYWYRQSLGQGLEFLIYFQGNSAPDKSGLPSDRFSAERTGGSVSTLTIQRTQQEDSAVYLCASSLEVNTGYTFGSGTRLTVV.

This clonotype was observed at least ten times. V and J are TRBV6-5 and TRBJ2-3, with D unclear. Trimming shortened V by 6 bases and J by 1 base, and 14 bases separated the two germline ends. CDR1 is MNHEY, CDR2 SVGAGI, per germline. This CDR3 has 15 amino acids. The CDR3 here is CASSHPSDGTDTQYF. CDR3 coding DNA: TGTGCCAGCAGCCACCCCAGTGATGGCACAGATACGCAGTATTTT.

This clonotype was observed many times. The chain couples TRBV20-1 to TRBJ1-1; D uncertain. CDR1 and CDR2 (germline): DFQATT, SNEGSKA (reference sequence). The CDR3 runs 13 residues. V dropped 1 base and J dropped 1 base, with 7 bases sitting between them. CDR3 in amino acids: CSARVGSNTEAFF. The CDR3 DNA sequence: TGCAGTGCTAGAGTGGGGTCGAACACTGAAGCTTTCTTT.

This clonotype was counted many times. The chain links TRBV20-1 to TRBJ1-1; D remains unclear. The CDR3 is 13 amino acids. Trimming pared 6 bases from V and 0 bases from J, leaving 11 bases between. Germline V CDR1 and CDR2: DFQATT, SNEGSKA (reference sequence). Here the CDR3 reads CSAERSMNTEAFF. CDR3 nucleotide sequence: TGCAGTGCCGAACGGTCAATGAACACTGAAGCTTTCTTT.

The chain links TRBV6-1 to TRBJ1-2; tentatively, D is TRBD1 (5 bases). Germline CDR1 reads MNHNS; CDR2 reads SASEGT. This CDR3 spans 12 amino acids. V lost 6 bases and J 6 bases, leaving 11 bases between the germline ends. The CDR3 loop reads CASRRRADGYTF. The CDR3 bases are TGTGCCAGCAGGCGCAGGGCGGATGGCTACACCTTC.

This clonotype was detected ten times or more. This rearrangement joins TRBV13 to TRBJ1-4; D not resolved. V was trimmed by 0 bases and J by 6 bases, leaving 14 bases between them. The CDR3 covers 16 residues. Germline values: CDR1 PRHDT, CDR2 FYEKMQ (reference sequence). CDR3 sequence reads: CASSLGPVSLDEKLFF. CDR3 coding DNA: TGTGCCAGCAGCTTAGGCCCCGTCAGCCTGGATGAAAAACTGTTTTTT. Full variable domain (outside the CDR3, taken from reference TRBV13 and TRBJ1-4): AAGVIQSPRHLIKEKRETATLKCYPIPRHDTVYWYQQGPGQDPQFLISFYEKMQSDKGSIPDRFSAQQFSDYHSELNMSSLELGDSALYFCASSLGPVSLDEKLFFGSGTQLSVL.

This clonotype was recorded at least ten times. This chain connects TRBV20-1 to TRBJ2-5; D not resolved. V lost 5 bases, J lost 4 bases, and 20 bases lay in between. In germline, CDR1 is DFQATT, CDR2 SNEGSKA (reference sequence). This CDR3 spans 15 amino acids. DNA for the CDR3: TGCAGTGCTGTGGGCCGGAGACCCCACGGAGAGACCCAGTACTTC. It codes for CSAVGRRPHGETQYF.

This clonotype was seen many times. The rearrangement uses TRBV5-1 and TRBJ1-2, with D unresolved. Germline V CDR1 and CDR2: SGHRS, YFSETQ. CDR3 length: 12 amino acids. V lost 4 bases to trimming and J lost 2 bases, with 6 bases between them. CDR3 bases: TGCGCCAGCAGCGAGGCCAACTATGGCTACACCTTC. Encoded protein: CASSEANYGYTF.

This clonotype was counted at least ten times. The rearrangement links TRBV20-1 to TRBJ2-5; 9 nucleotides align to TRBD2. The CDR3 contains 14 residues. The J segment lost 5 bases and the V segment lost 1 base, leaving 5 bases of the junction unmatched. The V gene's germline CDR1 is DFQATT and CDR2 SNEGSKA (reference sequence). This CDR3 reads CSARVAGGRETQYF. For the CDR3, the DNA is TGCAGTGCTAGAGTTGCGGGGGGGCGGGAGACCCAGTACTTC.

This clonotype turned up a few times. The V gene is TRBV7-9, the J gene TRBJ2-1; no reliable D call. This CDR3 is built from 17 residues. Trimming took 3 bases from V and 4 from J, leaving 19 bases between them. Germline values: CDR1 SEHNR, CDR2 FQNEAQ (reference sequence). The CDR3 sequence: CASSLRLGRLSYNEQFF. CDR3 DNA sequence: TGTGCCAGCAGCTTGAGGCTGGGTCGTCTTAGTTACAATGAGCAGTTCTTC.

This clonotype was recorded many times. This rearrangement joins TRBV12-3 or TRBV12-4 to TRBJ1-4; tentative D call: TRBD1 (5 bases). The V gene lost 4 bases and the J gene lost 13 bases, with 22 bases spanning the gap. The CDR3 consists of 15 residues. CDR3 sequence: CASSSPRQNGERLFF. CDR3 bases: TGTGCCAGCAGTTCCCCCCGACAGAACGGGGAGAGACTGTTTTTT.

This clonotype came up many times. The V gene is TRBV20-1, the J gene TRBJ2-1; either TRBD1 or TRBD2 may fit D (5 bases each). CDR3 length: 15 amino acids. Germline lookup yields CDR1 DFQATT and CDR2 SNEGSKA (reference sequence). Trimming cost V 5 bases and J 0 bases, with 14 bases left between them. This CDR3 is CSASIGDLSYNEQFF. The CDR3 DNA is TGCAGTGCTTCGATAGGGGACCTCTCCTACAATGAGCAGTTCTTC.

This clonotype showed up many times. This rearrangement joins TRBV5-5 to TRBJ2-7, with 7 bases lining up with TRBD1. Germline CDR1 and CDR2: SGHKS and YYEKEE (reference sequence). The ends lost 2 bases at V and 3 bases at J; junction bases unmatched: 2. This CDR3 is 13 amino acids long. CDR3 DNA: TGTGCCAGCAGCTTCCCAGGGGGCTACGAGCAGTACTTC. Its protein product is CASSFPGGYEQYF.

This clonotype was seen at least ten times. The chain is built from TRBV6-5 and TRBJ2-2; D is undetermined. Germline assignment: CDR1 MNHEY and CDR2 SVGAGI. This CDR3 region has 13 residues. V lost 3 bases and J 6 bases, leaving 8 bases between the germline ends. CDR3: CASSYLVAGELFF. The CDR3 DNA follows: TGTGCCAGCAGTTATCTGGTTGCCGGGGAGCTGTTTTTT.

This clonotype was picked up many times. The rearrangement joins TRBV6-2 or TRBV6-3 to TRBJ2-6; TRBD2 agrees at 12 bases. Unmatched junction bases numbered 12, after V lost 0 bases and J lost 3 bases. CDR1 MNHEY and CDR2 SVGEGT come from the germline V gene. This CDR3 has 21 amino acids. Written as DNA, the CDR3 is TGTGCCAGCAGTTACTCTCCTAGCGGGGGGGCATGGGCCCTTGGGGCCAACGTCCTGACTTTC. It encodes CASSYSPSGGAWALGANVLTF.

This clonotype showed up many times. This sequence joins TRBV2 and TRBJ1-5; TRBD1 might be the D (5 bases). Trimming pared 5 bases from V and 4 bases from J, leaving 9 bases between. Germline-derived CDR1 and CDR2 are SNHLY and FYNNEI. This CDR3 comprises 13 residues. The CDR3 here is CASSSRVNQPQHF. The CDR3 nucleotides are TGTGCCAGCAGTTCCAGGGTGAATCAGCCCCAGCATTTT. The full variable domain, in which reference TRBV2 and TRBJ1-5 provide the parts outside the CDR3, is EPEVTQTPSHQVTQMGQEVILRCVPISNHLYFYWYRQILGQKVEFLVSFYNNEISEKSEIFDDQFSVERPDGSNFTLKIRSTKLEDSAMYFCASSSRVNQPQHFGDGTRLSIL.

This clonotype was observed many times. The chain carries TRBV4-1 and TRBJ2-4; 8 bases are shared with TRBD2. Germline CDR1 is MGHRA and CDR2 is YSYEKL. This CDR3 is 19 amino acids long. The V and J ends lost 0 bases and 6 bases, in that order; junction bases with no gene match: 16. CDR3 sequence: CASSQDSMGALRGGNIQYF. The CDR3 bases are TGCGCCAGCAGCCAAGATTCTATGGGCGCCCTCCGGGGGGGAAACATTCAGTACTTC.

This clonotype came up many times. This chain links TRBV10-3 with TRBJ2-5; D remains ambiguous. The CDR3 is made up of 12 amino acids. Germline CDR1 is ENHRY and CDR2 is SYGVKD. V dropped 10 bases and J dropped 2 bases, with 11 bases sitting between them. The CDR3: CATQREQETQYF. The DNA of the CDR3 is TGTGCCACCCAGAGAGAACAAGAGACCCAGTACTTC.

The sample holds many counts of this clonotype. This CDR3 reads CSASGGWAEAFF. Here the CDR3 DNA reads TGCAGTGCTAGTGGCGGGTGGGCTGAAGCTTTCTTT. The chain has TRBV20-1 and TRBJ1-1; D not resolved. Trimming removed 3 bases at V and 6 bases at J, with 11 bases between. From germline, CDR1 is DFQATT and CDR2 SNEGSKA (reference sequence). There are 12 residues in the CDR3.

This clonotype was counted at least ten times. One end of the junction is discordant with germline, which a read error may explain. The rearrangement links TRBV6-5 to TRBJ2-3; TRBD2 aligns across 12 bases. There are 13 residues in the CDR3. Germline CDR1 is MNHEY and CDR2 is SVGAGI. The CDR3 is CASSYSGLAGLNF. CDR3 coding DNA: TGTGCCAGCAGTTACTCCGGACTAGCGGGGCTCAATTTT.

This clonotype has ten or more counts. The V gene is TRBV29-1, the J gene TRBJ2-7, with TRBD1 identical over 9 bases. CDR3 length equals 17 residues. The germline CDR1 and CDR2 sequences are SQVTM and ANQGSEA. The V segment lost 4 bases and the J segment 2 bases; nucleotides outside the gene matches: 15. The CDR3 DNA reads TGCAGCGTTGGAGTACAGGGGGCGCTTACCTTTACCTACGAGCAGTACTTC. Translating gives CSVGVQGALTFTYEQYF.

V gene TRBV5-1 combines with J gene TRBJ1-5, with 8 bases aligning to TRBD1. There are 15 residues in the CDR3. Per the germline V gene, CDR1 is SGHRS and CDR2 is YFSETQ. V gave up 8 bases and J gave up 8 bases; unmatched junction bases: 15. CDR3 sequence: CARSRDGQGNKPQHF. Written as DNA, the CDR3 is TGCGCCAGAAGCCGCGATGGACAGGGTAATAAGCCCCAGCATTTT.

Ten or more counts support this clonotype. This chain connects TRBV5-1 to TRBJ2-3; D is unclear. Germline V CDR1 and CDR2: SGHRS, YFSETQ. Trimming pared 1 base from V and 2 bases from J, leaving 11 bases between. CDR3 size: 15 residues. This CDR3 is CASSLSRITTDTQYF. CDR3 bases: TGCGCCAGCAGCTTGTCACGGATAACCACAGATACGCAGTATTTT.

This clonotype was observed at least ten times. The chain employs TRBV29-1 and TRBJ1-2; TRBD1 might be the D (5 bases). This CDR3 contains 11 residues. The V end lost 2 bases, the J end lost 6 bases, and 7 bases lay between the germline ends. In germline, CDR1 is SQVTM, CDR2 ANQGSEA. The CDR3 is CSVERGDGYTF. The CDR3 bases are TGCAGCGTTGAACGAGGGGATGGCTACACCTTC. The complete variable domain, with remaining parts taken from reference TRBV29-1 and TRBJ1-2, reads SAVISQKPSRDICQRGTSLTIQCQVDSQVTMMFWYRQQPGQSLTLIATANQGSEATYESGFVIDKFPISRPNLTFSTLTVSNMSPEDSSIYLCSVERGDGYTFGSGTRLTVV.